These 26 T cell receptor beta chains were all obtained from the same sample, sequenced in a study of human T cells and chemical hapten exposure. This sample's time point: patch test 2, 6 weeks after DPC sensitization. Stated treatment: therapeutic diphenylcyclopropenone sensitization with weekly scalp DPC. A single record per CDR3 protein comes from TCRdb applying MiXCR to the RACE reads. The sample lists more than 110,000 distinct CDR3 sequences; approximately 12% were seen once. The sample consisted of whole blood, taken in connection with sensitization to the hapten diphenylcyclopropenone (DPC). The receptors stem from a woman aged 50 to 60 with alopecia areata. Some clones in this sample may be carry-over from other donors' samples.

Ten or more counts support this clonotype. The DNA of the CDR3 is TGCAGCGTTGATCTTCCAACTGCGGGCGGGACTGAAGCTTTCTTT. Its translation is CSVDLPTAGGTEAFF. The V and J genes are TRBV29-1 and TRBJ1-1; D is unresolved. The germline V gene has CDR1 SQVTM and CDR2 ANQGSEA. This CDR3 is built from 15 residues. Trimming removed 3 bases from V and 5 bases from J, with 19 bases in between.

The table lists this clonotype with a few counts. This rearrangement joins TRBV4-1 to TRBJ2-1; a weak D match, TRBD2 (5 bases). CDR1 and CDR2 from the germline V gene are MGHRA and YSYEKL. The CDR3 is made up of 16 amino acids. V shed 0 bases and J shed 0 bases, with 9 bases lying between them. The CDR3 loop reads CASSQDPADSYNEQFF. The CDR3 DNA reads TGCGCCAGCAGCCAAGACCCAGCGGACTCCTACAATGAGCAGTTCTTC.

As concerns this clonotype: A junction boundary mismatches the germline segment, possibly from a read error. The chain combines TRBV6-5 with TRBJ2-1; D remains unclear. This CDR3 has 18 amino acids. The V gene's germline CDR1 is MNHEY and CDR2 SVGAGI. CDR3 amino acids: CASKGFGLHPSSYNEQSF. The CDR3 nucleotides read TGTGCCAGCAAGGGTTTCGGCCTACACCCCAGCTCCTACAATGAGCAGTCCTTC.

This clonotype came up a few times. The rearrangement links TRBV3-1 to TRBJ1-1; D is possibly TRBD1 (5 bases). Trimming pared 3 bases from V and 1 base from J, leaving 9 bases between. The germline CDR1 and CDR2 sequences are LGHDT and YNNKEL (reference sequence). CDR3 length: 14 residues. CDR3 nucleotides: TGTGCCAGCAGCCACCCCACAGGGAACACTGAAGCTTTCTTT. Translated, it gives CASSHPTGNTEAFF.

Only one count was recorded for this clonotype. The chain is built from TRBV7-9 and TRBJ2-5, with a tentative D call TRBD1 (6 bases). The CDR3 runs to 14 residues. V gave up 7 bases and J gave up 4 bases, with 16 bases separating them. CDR1 and CDR2 from the germline V gene are SEHNR and FQNEAQ (reference sequence). CDR3 in amino acids: CASNETQGLETQYF. CDR3 coding DNA: TGTGCCAGCAACGAGACCCAGGGGCTAGAGACCCAGTACTTC.

This clonotype occurred many times. The gene calls are TRBV29-1 and TRBJ1-2; no clear D gene. The V gene's germline CDR1 is SQVTM and CDR2 ANQGSEA. V was clipped by 4 bases and J by 3 bases, with 12 bases between them. The CDR3 is 13 amino acids. DNA of the CDR3: TGCAGCGTTGGCACTGCTTTGGACTATGGCTACACCTTC. It codes for CSVGTALDYGYTF.

This chain connects TRBV20-1 to TRBJ2-3; 9 bases are a match to TRBD1. The CDR3 is 14 residues long. Germline-derived CDR1 and CDR2 are DFQATT and SNEGSKA (reference sequence). Written as DNA, the CDR3 is TGCAGGGTGGGACCCGGGACAGGGTTGGATACGCAGTATTTT. Translating it yields CRVGPGTGLDTQYF.

This clonotype was observed a few times. The chain has TRBV5-4 and TRBJ2-2; 12 bases are shared with TRBD2. Germline V gene data show CDR1 as SGHNT and CDR2 as YYREEE (reference sequence). The CDR3 covers 17 residues. V lost 3 bases to trimming and J lost 5 bases; unmatched junction nucleotides: 8. The CDR3 coding sequence is TGTGCCAGCAGCTCCACCTTACTAGCGGGGGGAACCGGGGAGCTGTTTTTT. It is translated as CASSSTLLAGGTGELFF.

There are a few counts of this clonotype. The genes are TRBV6-5 and TRBJ1-2; 8 nucleotides match TRBD1. V was pared by 5 bases and J by 4 bases, with 9 bases of the junction left unmatched. Germline V gene data show CDR1 as MNHEY and CDR2 as SVGAGI. CDR3 size: 15 residues. The CDR3 DNA is TGTGCCAGCAGTCACCGCCGGGACAGGAGCTATGGCTACACCTTC. This sequence encodes CASSHRRDRSYGYTF.

The table lists this clonotype with many counts. The chain joins TRBV6-5 to TRBJ2-5, with TRBD2 matching over 13 bases. The germline V gene has CDR1 MNHEY and CDR2 SVGAGI. Unmatched junction bases numbered 9, after V lost 2 bases and J lost 3 bases. The CDR3 consists of 18 residues. The CDR3 is CASSYLGLAGSGEETQYF. The CDR3 nucleotides are TGTGCCAGCAGTTACCTGGGACTAGCGGGATCCGGGGAAGAGACCCAGTACTTC.

CDR3: CASSVLDTNSYEQYF. In DNA form, the CDR3 reads TGTGCCAGCAGCGTCCTGGACACGAACTCCTACGAGCAGTACTTC. The chain links TRBV9 to TRBJ2-7; D is possibly TRBD1 (5 bases). Germline lookup yields CDR1 SGDLS and CDR2 YYNGEE. The V gene lost 2 bases and the J gene lost 0 bases, with 12 bases spanning the gap. The CDR3 length is 15 residues. The complete variable domain, with remaining parts taken from reference TRBV9 and TRBJ2-7, reads DSGVTQTPKHLITATGQRVTLRCSPRSGDLSVYWYQQSLDQGLQFLIQYYNGEERAKGNILERFSAQQFPDLHSELNLSSLELGDSALYFCASSVLDTNSYEQYFGPGTRLTVT.

This clonotype was detected ten times or more. CDR3 sequence (DNA): TGTGCCACCAGTGAGGCAGGGGCCGTGAACACTGAAGCTTTCTTT. Encoded protein: CATSEAGAVNTEAFF. The chain employs TRBV24-1 and TRBJ1-1; D is perhaps TRBD1 (6 bases). V was clipped by 4 bases and J by 0 bases, with 11 bases between them. Looked up from germline, CDR1 is KGHDR and CDR2 is SFDVKD. This CDR3 is built from 15 residues.

The rearrangement links TRBV7-2 to TRBJ2-5, with a possible D match to TRBD2 (5 bases). CDR3 size: 13 residues. Germline loops: CDR1 SGHTA, CDR2 FQGNSA. Trimming shortened V by 6 bases and J by 1 base, and 9 bases separated the two germline ends. The CDR3 loop reads CASRRATQETQYF. CDR3 DNA sequence: TGTGCCAGCAGGAGGGCAACCCAAGAGACCCAGTACTTC.

V and J are TRBV18 and TRBJ1-2; 10 nucleotides line up with TRBD1. V shed 3 bases and J 0 bases; nucleotides not matched to a gene: 7. The CDR3 contains 17 residues. Germline CDR1 is KGHSH and CDR2 is LQKENI. CDR3 nucleotide sequence: TGTGCCAGCTCACCGATGACAGGGGGCCTAGCTAACTATGGCTACACCTTC. It codes for CASSPMTGGLANYGYTF.

The chain uses TRBV4-2 and TRBJ2-1; 12 nucleotides match TRBD2. Germline CDR1 and CDR2: LGHNA and YNFKEQ. The CDR3 length is 14 residues. V lost 6 bases and J lost 8; bases outside the gene matches: 5. CDR3 in DNA: TGTGCCAGCAGTGGACTAGCGGGATCGGATGAGCAGTTCTTC. Translation gives CASSGLAGSDEQFF.

This clonotype was detected many times. The CDR3 region has the DNA TGCGCCAGCAGTGAAAGAGCGGGAGTACGTACCGGGGAGCTGTTTTTT. As protein: CASSERAGVRTGELFF. V is TRBV10-2 and J is TRBJ2-2, with 8 bases that match TRBD2. Germline trimming cut 3 bases from V and 5 bases from J; bases unmatched to any gene: 8. Germline lookup yields CDR1 WSHSY and CDR2 SAAADI. The CDR3 length is 16 residues.

In its sample, this clonotype was seen many times. The V and J genes are TRBV20-1 and TRBJ1-5; 7 bases line up with TRBD1. V was pared by 3 bases and J by 2 bases, with 4 bases of the junction left unmatched. Germline CDR1 is DFQATT and CDR2 is SNEGSKA (reference sequence). This CDR3 spans 14 amino acids. CDR3 sequence reads: CSASKGAGNQPQHF. DNA of the CDR3: TGCAGTGCTAGTAAGGGGGCGGGCAATCAGCCCCAGCATTTT.

This clonotype has a count of ten or more. The chain employs TRBV6-5 and TRBJ1-6; 9 positions match TRBD1. V shed 6 bases, J shed 14 bases, and the junction held 14 bases outside the gene matches. The CDR3 totals 15 residues. The V gene's germline CDR1 is MNHEY and CDR2 SVGAGI. DNA for the CDR3: TGTGCCAGCAGACTCTCCGGGACAGGGTTTCCAACCCTCCACTTT. It encodes CASRLSGTGFPTLHF.

This clonotype was counted at least ten times. DNA for the CDR3: TGTGCCAGCAGCCAAGACAGGGGGAGCTCACCCCTCCACTTT. Its protein is CASSQDRGSSPLHF. The chain recombines TRBV4-2 with TRBJ1-6, with 7 bases identical to TRBD1. The V segment lost 0 bases and the J segment 10 bases; nucleotides outside the gene matches: 3. The CDR3 has 14 amino acids. Germline V gives CDR1 LGHNA, CDR2 YNFKEQ.

About this clonotype itself: With a much larger clone just one base away, this may be a read error. The chain carries TRBV12-3 or TRBV12-4 and TRBJ2-3, with TRBD2 identical over 11 bases. Trimming removed 8 bases from V and 4 bases from J; junction bases left unmatched: 5. The CDR3 consists of 14 residues. The CDR3: CASSIAGGADTQYF. The CDR3 DNA reads TGTGCCAGCTCCATAGCGGGGGGGGCAGATACGCAGTATTTT.

This clonotype showed up many times. The J gene is TRBJ2-7, the V gene TRBV3-1; tentatively, D is TRBD2 (5 bases). Germline CDR1 and CDR2: LGHDT and YNNKEL (reference sequence). Trimming took off 9 bases at V and 3 bases at J, with 12 bases between the two ends. CDR3 length: 12 residues. The CDR3 DNA reads TGTGCCAGGTGGGGAGTTAACTACGAGCAGTACTTC. This translates into CARWGVNYEQYF.

This clonotype turned up a few times. The chain joins TRBV28 to TRBJ2-3, with TRBD1 as a possible D gene (5 bases). Between the trimmed V and J ends, which lost 3 bases and 5 bases, there was a span of 15 bases. Germline-derived CDR1 and CDR2 are MDHEN and SYDVKM. CDR3 length: 15 amino acids. The CDR3 loop is CASSLWQGGRDTQYF. Here the CDR3 DNA reads TGTGCCAGCAGTTTGTGGCAGGGTGGAAGAGATACGCAGTATTTT.

This clonotype was observed a handful of times. The chain combines TRBV20-1 with TRBJ1-2; unclear D gene. Germline CDR1 is DFQATT and CDR2 is SNEGSKA (reference sequence). V was cut by 3 bases and J by 0 bases, with 8 bases left in between. This CDR3 region has 13 residues. The CDR3 bases are TGCAGTGCTAGGGAACACGCTAACTATGGCTACACCTTC. Translation gives CSAREHANYGYTF.

A few counts support this clonotype. This chain joins TRBV5-1 and TRBJ2-2, with D tentatively TRBD1 (6 bases). With 4 bases removed from V and 9 bases from J, the gap between germline ends came to 10 bases. Germline V gene lookup returns CDR1 SGHRS and CDR2 YFSETQ. This CDR3 comprises 12 residues. The CDR3 loop is CASSPQGRELFF. The CDR3 DNA reads TGCGCCAGCAGCCCACAGGGCCGGGAGCTGTTTTTT.

This chain joins TRBV10-3 and TRBJ2-3; D gene unclear. Trimming removed 0 bases from V and 1 base from J, with 2 bases in between. The CDR3 is 13 amino acids. Per the germline V gene, CDR1 is ENHRY and CDR2 is SYGVKD. The CDR3 is CAISESGTDTQYF. CDR3 coding DNA: TGTGCCATCAGTGAGTCTGGCACAGATACGCAGTATTTT.

The CDR3 DNA reads TGTGCCAGCAGCCCTGCCCTAGCGGGAGTTGGAGATACGCAGTATTTT. Its protein product is CASSPALAGVGDTQYF. The chain is built from TRBV5-4 and TRBJ2-3; TRBD2 agrees at 10 bases. CDR3 size: 16 residues. V shed 4 bases, J shed 5 bases, and the junction held 10 bases outside the gene matches. Germline lookup yields CDR1 SGHNT and CDR2 YYREEE (reference sequence).